This record concerns one T cell receptor beta chain sequence. The antigen is undetermined. Points from the study as a whole: Tumor memory CD4+ T cell TCR gene usage was found to cluster with blood and lymph node memory CD4+ cells and with lymph node naive CD4+ cells. Greatest tumor Treg TCR overlap was with tumor naive CD4+ cells.

Constant-region reverse primers amplified full-length variable regions, followed by semi-nested Nested Universal Primer A PCR. From the 5' RACE reads, TCRdb called clonotypes with MiXCR, one entry per CDR3 protein. The sample yields 30,000 or so distinct CDR3 sequences, about a quarter seen once. V was trimmed by 3 bases and J by 0 bases, leaving 10 bases between them. The CDR3 is made up of 15 amino acids. Germline CDR1 reads LNHDA; CDR2 reads SQIVND (reference sequence). Treg sorting used a CD4+CD25+CD127-/low gate. Specimen: tumor-infiltrating Tregs sorted from the breast tumor. This clonotype originated in a female donor with breast cancer. The V call is TRBV19, the J call TRBJ2-3; D may be TRBD2 (5 bases). The chain's CDR3 is CASSMRGRSTDTQYF. The CDR3 nucleotides are TGTGCCAGTAGTATGAGAGGGAGAAGCACAGATACGCAGTATTTT.